A selection of T cell receptor beta chains follows, all from one sample in a study of OX40 agonist ivuxolimab in advanced cancers. Clones were read by immunoSEQ multiplex PCR, and TCRdb kept only the in-frame ones, dropping some. The repertoire has about 64,000 clones, 75% to 90% of them found once; the top ten carry approximately 2.2%. Sample: CD4+ or CD8+ T cells sorted from blood, taken in a trial of the OX40 agonist ivuxolimab. The receptors were sampled from an adult with an advanced solid tumor such as melanoma, head and neck, liver or kidney cancer. The CDR3 runs from the conserved cysteine through the conserved F or W. The D gene is left open where the match is weak. Some rows have no size entry. The others give once, few or many, or a class for an expanded clone.

clone_size: .; j_call: TRBJ1-2; cdr3_length: 14; v_call: TRBV6-6; d_call: .; cdr3_aa: CASSYSGPLYGYTF; cdr3_nt: TGTGCCAGCAGTTACTCCGGTCCCCTTTATGGCTACACCTTC
clone_size: .; j_call: TRBJ2-1; cdr3_length: 16; v_call: TRBV7-3; d_call: TRBD2; cdr3_aa: CASSPRTSGYNNEQFF; cdr3_nt: TGTGCCAGCAGCCCACGGACTAGCGGATACAACAATGAGCAGTTCTTC
clone_size: .; j_call: TRBJ1-2; cdr3_length: 13; v_call: TRBV6-5; d_call: .; cdr3_aa: CASSYGQIYGYTF; cdr3_nt: TGTGCCAGCAGTTATGGCCAGATTTATGGCTACACCTTC
clone_size: .; j_call: TRBJ2-1; cdr3_length: 13; v_call: TRBV10-2; d_call: .; cdr3_aa: CASSVGVYNEQFF; cdr3_nt: TGCGCCAGCAGTGTAGGGGTCTACAATGAGCAGTTCTTC
clone_size: .; j_call: TRBJ1-2; cdr3_length: 13; v_call: TRBV25-1; d_call: .; cdr3_aa: CASSELGSMGYTF; cdr3_nt: TGTGCCAGCAGTGAGTTGGGATCAATGGGCTACACCTTC
clone_size: .; j_call: TRBJ2-7; cdr3_length: 16; v_call: TRBV6-1; d_call: .; cdr3_aa: CASSEAGGGYGYEQYF; cdr3_nt: TGTGCCAGCAGTGAAGCGGGGGGCGGTTATGGGTACGAGCAGTACTTC
clone_size: .; j_call: TRBJ2-7; cdr3_length: 14; v_call: TRBV5-4; d_call: .; cdr3_aa: CASSLEGRSYEQYF; cdr3_nt: TGTGCCAGCAGCTTAGAGGGGCGTTCCTACGAGCAGTACTTC
clone_size: .; j_call: TRBJ1-1; cdr3_length: 15; v_call: TRBV28; d_call: .; cdr3_aa: CASSSGGTINTEAFF; cdr3_nt: TGTGCCAGCAGTTCGGGGGGGACAATTAACACTGAAGCTTTCTTT
clone_size: .; j_call: TRBJ2-4; cdr3_length: 14; v_call: TRBV28; d_call: TRBD2; cdr3_aa: CASSELAAKNIQYF; cdr3_nt: TGTGCCAGCAGTGAACTAGCGGCCAAAAACATTCAGTACTTC
clone_size: .; j_call: TRBJ1-2; cdr3_length: 12; v_call: TRBV6-5; d_call: .; cdr3_aa: CASSFWEGGYTF; cdr3_nt: TGTGCCAGCAGTTTTTGGGAAGGAGGCTACACCTTC
clone_size: .; j_call: TRBJ2-2; cdr3_length: 14; v_call: TRBV11-3; d_call: TRBD1; cdr3_aa: CASSTGGLTGELFF; cdr3_nt: TGTGCCAGCAGTACAGGGGGCCTCACCGGGGAGCTGTTTTTT
clone_size: .; j_call: TRBJ2-1; cdr3_length: 16; v_call: TRBV19; d_call: TRBD2; cdr3_aa: CASSIRREGLRHEQFF; cdr3_nt: TGTGCCAGTAGTATTAGGCGGGAGGGCCTCCGCCATGAGCAGTTCTTC
clone_size: .; j_call: TRBJ1-5; cdr3_length: 15; v_call: TRBV19; d_call: .; cdr3_aa: CASNITPDSNQPQHF; cdr3_nt: TGTGCCAGTAATATAACACCCGATAGCAATCAGCCCCAGCATTTT
clone_size: .; j_call: TRBJ2-7; cdr3_length: 15; v_call: TRBV6-5; d_call: TRBD1; cdr3_aa: CASSDPGGNPYEQYF; cdr3_nt: TGTGCCAGCAGCGATCCAGGGGGCAATCCCTACGAGCAGTACTTC
clone_size: .; j_call: TRBJ2-7; cdr3_length: 15; v_call: TRBV7-3; d_call: TRBD1; cdr3_aa: CASSLSRDSTYEQYF; cdr3_nt: TGTGCCAGCAGCTTAAGCCGGGACAGTACCTACGAGCAGTACTTC
clone_size: .; j_call: TRBJ2-3; cdr3_length: 14; v_call: TRBV19; d_call: TRBD1; cdr3_aa: CASSIGTGGDTQYF; cdr3_nt: TGTGCCAGTAGTATTGGGACAGGGGGGGATACGCAGTATTTT
clone_size: .; j_call: TRBJ2-7; cdr3_length: 16; v_call: TRBV19; d_call: .; cdr3_aa: CASSIKLREMIYEQYF; cdr3_nt: TGTGCCAGTAGTATAAAACTCCGGGAAATGATCTACGAGCAGTACTTC
clone_size: .; j_call: TRBJ1-3; cdr3_length: 14; v_call: TRBV19; d_call: .; cdr3_aa: CASSTRGRGNTIYF; cdr3_nt: TGTGCCAGTAGTACCCGGGGCAGAGGAAACACCATATATTTT
clone_size: .; j_call: TRBJ1-1; cdr3_length: 14; v_call: TRBV13; d_call: TRBD1; cdr3_aa: CASSLGDRPTEAFF; cdr3_nt: TGTGCCAGCAGCTTAGGGGACAGGCCCACTGAAGCTTTCTTT
clone_size: .; j_call: TRBJ2-7; cdr3_length: 16; v_call: TRBV5-1; d_call: TRBD2; cdr3_aa: CASSTGLAGYSYEQYF; cdr3_nt: TGCGCCAGCAGCACGGGACTAGCGGGGTACTCCTACGAGCAGTACTTC
clone_size: .; j_call: TRBJ2-3; cdr3_length: 13; v_call: TRBV30; d_call: .; cdr3_aa: CAWRILFSDTQYF; cdr3_nt: TGTGCCTGGAGGATCCTCTTCTCAGATACGCAGTATTTT
clone_size: .; j_call: TRBJ2-7; cdr3_length: 15; v_call: TRBV9; d_call: .; cdr3_aa: CASSVGPSEISEQYF; cdr3_nt: TGTGCCAGCAGCGTAGGGCCTAGCGAAATTAGCGAGCAGTACTTC
clone_size: .; j_call: TRBJ2-1; cdr3_length: 15; v_call: TRBV7-2; d_call: TRBD1; cdr3_aa: CASSFRGMSYNEQFF; cdr3_nt: TGTGCCAGCAGTTTCAGGGGGATGTCATACAATGAGCAGTTCTTC
clone_size: .; j_call: TRBJ1-2; cdr3_length: 14; v_call: TRBV7-2; d_call: TRBD1; cdr3_aa: CASSEDRGLKGYTF; cdr3_nt: TGTGCCAGCAGCGAGGACAGGGGGCTAAAAGGCTACACCTTC
clone_size: .; j_call: TRBJ1-3; cdr3_length: 16; v_call: TRBV7-9; d_call: .; cdr3_aa: CASSLGRSSPGNTIYF; cdr3_nt: TGTGCCAGCAGCTTAGGGAGGTCATCCCCTGGAAACACCATATATTTT
clone_size: .; j_call: TRBJ1-2; cdr3_length: 11; v_call: TRBV30; d_call: .; cdr3_aa: CAWDVPSGYTF; cdr3_nt: TGTGCCTGGGACGTACCATCGGGCTACACCTTC
clone_size: once; j_call: TRBJ2-1; cdr3_length: 14; v_call: TRBV7-2; d_call: TRBD2; cdr3_aa: CASSPGGAYNEQFF; cdr3_nt: TGTGCCAGCAGCCCCGGGGGGGCCTACAATGAGCAGTTCTTC
clone_size: .; j_call: TRBJ1-4; cdr3_length: 13; v_call: TRBV11-2; d_call: .; cdr3_aa: CASSLYLNEKLFF; cdr3_nt: TGTGCCAGCAGCTTATACCTTAATGAAAAACTGTTTTTT
clone_size: few; j_call: TRBJ1-2; cdr3_length: 13; v_call: TRBV5-1; d_call: .; cdr3_aa: CASSVTTEDGYTF; cdr3_nt: TGCGCCAGCAGCGTTACGACAGAAGATGGCTACACCTTC
clone_size: .; j_call: TRBJ2-3; cdr3_length: 14; v_call: TRBV14; d_call: .; cdr3_aa: CASSQVVGRDTQYF; cdr3_nt: TGTGCCAGCAGCCAAGTAGTGGGGAGAGATACGCAGTATTTT
clone_size: .; j_call: TRBJ2-5; cdr3_length: 15; v_call: TRBV7-7; d_call: TRBD2; cdr3_aa: CASSLGGGGQETQYF; cdr3_nt: TGTGCCAGCAGCTTGGGCGGGGGGGGCCAAGAGACCCAGTACTTC
clone_size: .; j_call: TRBJ1-1; cdr3_length: 15; v_call: TRBV11-3; d_call: .; cdr3_aa: CASLSRRGAGVEAFF; cdr3_nt: TGTGCCAGCTTGTCGAGGAGAGGAGCAGGCGTCGAAGCTTTCTTT
clone_size: once; j_call: TRBJ2-2; cdr3_length: 18; v_call: TRBV11-3; d_call: TRBD1; cdr3_aa: CASSHNRGSSKNTGELFF; cdr3_nt: TGTGCCAGCAGCCATAACAGGGGTTCATCAAAGAACACCGGGGAGCTGTTTTTT
clone_size: few; j_call: TRBJ2-1; cdr3_length: 12; v_call: TRBV30; d_call: .; cdr3_aa: CAWSWGFSEQFF; cdr3_nt: TGTGCCTGGAGTTGGGGTTTTAGCGAGCAGTTCTTC
clone_size: .; j_call: TRBJ2-5; cdr3_length: 13; v_call: TRBV10-2; d_call: .; cdr3_aa: CASSGVTRETQYF; cdr3_nt: TGCGCCAGCAGTGGAGTAACCCGGGAGACCCAGTACTTC
clone_size: once; j_call: TRBJ2-7; cdr3_length: 12; v_call: TRBV29-1; d_call: TRBD1; cdr3_aa: CSVGQGANEQYF; cdr3_nt: TGCAGCGTGGGGCAGGGGGCCAACGAGCAGTACTTC
clone_size: .; j_call: TRBJ2-5; cdr3_length: 15; v_call: TRBV10-3; d_call: TRBD1; cdr3_aa: CAISRDRRGVETQYF; cdr3_nt: TGTGCCATCAGCAGGGACAGGCGGGGAGTGGAGACCCAGTACTTC
clone_size: .; j_call: TRBJ2-7; cdr3_length: 15; v_call: TRBV7-2; d_call: .; cdr3_aa: CASSPTWDTYYEQYF; cdr3_nt: TGTGCCAGCAGCCCAACCTGGGACACTTACTACGAGCAGTACTTC
clone_size: .; j_call: TRBJ1-6; cdr3_length: 13; v_call: TRBV19; d_call: .; cdr3_aa: CASKNRVGSPLHF; cdr3_nt: TGTGCCAGTAAGAACAGGGTGGGTTCACCCCTCCACTTT
clone_size: .; j_call: TRBJ2-1; cdr3_length: 15; v_call: TRBV12-5; d_call: TRBD2; cdr3_aa: CASGFLAGGSNEQFF; cdr3_nt: TGTGCTAGTGGTTTTTTAGCGGGGGGGAGTAATGAGCAGTTCTTC
clone_size: .; j_call: TRBJ1-6; cdr3_length: 14; v_call: TRBV28; d_call: .; cdr3_aa: CASSLLGAGSPLHF; cdr3_nt: TGTGCCAGCAGTTTATTGGGGGCCGGCTCACCCCTCCACTTT
clone_size: .; j_call: TRBJ2-3; cdr3_length: 14; v_call: TRBV4-2; d_call: .; cdr3_aa: CASRQRGSTDTQYF; cdr3_nt: TGTGCCAGCAGGCAACGGGGGAGCACAGATACGCAGTATTTT
clone_size: .; j_call: TRBJ1-2; cdr3_length: 13; v_call: TRBV7-9; d_call: .; cdr3_aa: CASSLGPGYGYTF; cdr3_nt: TGTGCCAGCAGCTTGGGGCCAGGCTATGGCTACACCTTC
clone_size: .; j_call: TRBJ1-2; cdr3_length: 15; v_call: TRBV5-1; d_call: .; cdr3_aa: CASSLTGTAQLDYTF; cdr3_nt: TGCGCCAGCAGCCTTACAGGGACGGCCCAACTTGACTACACCTTC
clone_size: .; j_call: TRBJ2-5; cdr3_length: 13; v_call: TRBV27; d_call: .; cdr3_aa: CASSFQGRETQYF; cdr3_nt: TGTGCCAGCAGTTTTCAGGGGAGGGAGACCCAGTACTTC
clone_size: few; j_call: TRBJ1-2; cdr3_length: 13; v_call: TRBV25-1; d_call: TRBD1; cdr3_aa: CASSLQGDYGYTF; cdr3_nt: TGTGCCAGCAGCCTACAGGGGGACTATGGCTACACCTTC
clone_size: .; j_call: TRBJ2-5; cdr3_length: 14; v_call: TRBV7-7; d_call: .; cdr3_aa: CASSLAGPRGTQYF; cdr3_nt: TGTGCCAGCAGCTTAGCGGGACCGCGGGGGACCCAGTACTTC
clone_size: .; j_call: TRBJ2-1; cdr3_length: 14; v_call: TRBV7-9; d_call: TRBD1; cdr3_aa: CASRGTGTGYEQFF; cdr3_nt: TGTGCCAGCAGAGGTACCGGGACAGGCTATGAGCAGTTCTTC
clone_size: once; j_call: TRBJ2-7; cdr3_length: 14; v_call: TRBV9; d_call: TRBD2; cdr3_aa: CASSVGGLAYEQYF; cdr3_nt: TGTGCCAGCAGCGTAGGTGGACTAGCCTACGAGCAGTACTTC
clone_size: .; j_call: TRBJ2-7; cdr3_length: 14; v_call: TRBV7-3; d_call: TRBD1; cdr3_aa: CASSLAGGPYEQYF; cdr3_nt: TGTGCCAGCAGCTTAGCAGGGGGCCCCTACGAGCAGTACTTC
clone_size: .; j_call: TRBJ1-3; cdr3_length: 15; v_call: TRBV4-3; d_call: .; cdr3_aa: CASSQGGISGNTIYF; cdr3_nt: TGCGCCAGCAGCCAAGGGGGCATCTCTGGAAACACCATATATTTT
clone_size: once; j_call: TRBJ2-1; cdr3_length: 15; v_call: TRBV10-3; d_call: TRBD2; cdr3_aa: CAISGGGRTWDEQFF; cdr3_nt: TGTGCCATCAGTGGGGGCGGGAGAACCTGGGATGAGCAGTTCTTC
clone_size: .; j_call: TRBJ2-7; cdr3_length: 11; v_call: TRBV30; d_call: TRBD1; cdr3_aa: CAWTGGYEQYF; cdr3_nt: TGTGCCTGGACAGGGGGCTACGAGCAGTACTTC